This paragraph reports one T cell receptor (beta chain). Each CDR3 protein is one row after TCRdb ran MiXCR on the 5' RACE reads. The table lists about 340,000 distinct CDR3 sequences, 8.7% of them singletons, with approximately 19% in the top ten. This entry is derived from a study of T cells after yellow fever vaccination. The CDR3 runs to 13 residues. Germline V CDR1 and CDR2: MNHEY, SVGEGT. V was pared by 2 bases and J by 9 bases, with 11 bases between. The chain has TRBV6-2 or TRBV6-3 and TRBJ1-5; the D is unclear. The sequence derives from a man between 18 and 29 years old who received the YFV17D yellow fever vaccine. Sequences were derived from PBMCs, sampled on the day of the first yellow fever vaccination. The CDR3 bases are TGTGCCAGCAGTTACACCGGGCTAGGGCCCCAGCATTTT. This translates into CASSYTGLGPQHF.